A single sample is the source of the 24 T cell receptor beta chains below, sequenced in a study of blood T cells in healthy people across ages (dated by TCRdb to 2014 to 2015). The method behind the library was 5' RACE. Reads for this sample came from an Illumina HiSeq 2500. The second PCR ran for roughly 6 to 11 cycles and used a J-beta primer mix along with a sample-barcoded 5' primer. TCRdb trimmed the raw reads at Q25, called clones with MiXCR and kept productive beta chains. Rows merge per CDR3 protein into single entries with the most common DNA and genes. The sample table lists roughly 1,700,000 distinct CDR3 sequences, 28% of them with a count of one. Together, the top ten hold roughly 8% of the sample. Sequencing used blood. These receptor sequences come from a woman in her 30s in good health.

Points on this clonotype: Given a much more abundant clone one base away, this may be a read error. The V call is TRBV6-1, the J call TRBJ1-6; weak D call: TRBD1 (6 bases). The CDR3 spans 17 residues. Germline lookup yields CDR1 MNHNS and CDR2 SASEGT. The CDR3 loop is CASRPLGGALKDSPPHF. The CDR3 DNA follows: TGTGCCAGCAGACCCCTGGGGGGGGCTCTTAAGGATTCACCCCCCCACTTT.

V is TRBV14 and J is TRBJ1-1; maybe TRBD1 (5 bases). CDR3 size: 13 residues. Looked up from germline, CDR1 is SGHDN and CDR2 is FVKESK. The germline V and J ends were trimmed by 5 bases and 4 bases, with 11 bases remaining between them. The CDR3 reads CASSSRAFTEAFF. The CDR3 DNA follows: TGTGCCAGCAGCTCCAGGGCCTTCACTGAAGCTTTCTTT.

In the case of this clonotype: One end of the junction fails to match germline, which may point to a read error. The CDR3 sequence is CATSTGASRPETQYF. The CDR3 coding sequence is TGTGCCACTAGCACGGGGGCCTCCCGTCCAGAGACCCAGTACTTC. The rearrangement links TRBV15 to TRBJ2-5; either TRBD1 or TRBD2 may supply D (6 bases each). The CDR3 has 15 amino acids. Germline V gene data show CDR1 as LNHNV and CDR2 as YYDKDF (reference sequence). The full variable domain, with the rest looked up from reference TRBV15 and TRBJ2-5, is DAMVIQNPRYQVTQFGKPVTLSCSQTLNHNVMYWYQQKSSQAPKLLFHYYDKDFNNEADTPDNFQSRRPNTSFCFLDIRSPGLGDTAMYLCATSTGASRPETQYFGPGTRLLVL.

This clonotype was found a few times. J is TRBJ2-1 and V is TRBV12-5, with 8 nucleotides matching TRBD1. Germline V gene sequence: CDR1 LGHNT, CDR2 FRNRAP. V shed 6 bases, J shed 7 bases, and the junction held 17 bases outside the gene matches. CDR3 size: 17 residues. CDR3 sequence (DNA): TGTGCTAGTGGCATCTCTGTCAGGGGGCCTGAAGGGAATGAGCAGTTCTTC. It codes for CASGISVRGPEGNEQFF.

This clonotype was found many times. The V call is TRBV4-3, the J call TRBJ1-2; D uncertain. The V end was cut by 0 bases, the J end by 4 bases, with 18 bases between. Germline V CDR1 and CDR2: LGHNA, YSLEER. This CDR3 is built from 17 residues. For the CDR3, the DNA is TGCGCCAGCAGCCAAGACCTGGACCGGACGTTGAGCTATGGCTACACCTTC. Translation gives CASSQDLDRTLSYGYTF.

Here the CDR3 reads CSARGGMGRDTQYF. The CDR3 DNA is TGCAGTGCTAGAGGGGGAATGGGGAGGGATACGCAGTATTTT. V is TRBV20-1 and J is TRBJ2-3; perhaps TRBD2 as D (6 bases). Germline-derived CDR1 and CDR2 are DFQATT and SNEGSKA (reference sequence). Trimming pared 1 base from V and 6 bases from J, leaving 14 bases between. The CDR3 is 14 amino acids.

Many counts were recorded for this clonotype. V and J are TRBV7-8 and TRBJ2-3, with TRBD1 matching over 8 bases. CDR3 size: 15 residues. The ends lost 5 bases at V and 6 bases at J; junction bases unmatched: 10. Germline V gene lookup returns CDR1 SGHVS and CDR2 FQNEAQ. The CDR3 nucleotides read TGTGCCAGCAGCCGCGGGACAGGCTGGGCCGATACGCAGTATTTT. Residues: CASSRGTGWADTQYF.

This clonotype was recorded many times. The rearrangement joins TRBV24-1 to TRBJ2-3, with D uncertain. Germline-derived CDR1 and CDR2 are KGHDR and SFDVKD. This CDR3 comprises 13 residues. Trimming cost V 5 bases and J 2 bases, with 7 bases left between them. CDR3 coding DNA: TGTGCCACCAGTGGTCCGGTCACAGATACGCAGTATTTT. Translating gives CATSGPVTDTQYF.

In its sample, this clonotype was seen many times. J is TRBJ1-2 and V is TRBV5-1; D possibly corresponds to TRBD1 (5 bases). Germline V lookup: CDR1 SGHRS, CDR2 YFSETQ. Trimming pared 0 bases from V and 4 bases from J, leaving 7 bases between. This CDR3 has 13 amino acids. The CDR3 loop is CASSLGQFYGYTF. The CDR3 DNA reads as TGCGCCAGCAGCTTGGGACAGTTCTATGGCTACACCTTC.

The genes are TRBV24-1 and TRBJ1-1, with unresolved D. The germline V and J ends were trimmed by 9 bases and 3 bases, with 19 bases remaining between them. Per the germline V gene, CDR1 is KGHDR and CDR2 is SFDVKD. This CDR3 spans 15 amino acids. The CDR3 is CATSYSPQLDTEAFF. DNA for the CDR3: TGTGCCACCTCCTACAGCCCTCAGCTCGACACTGAAGCTTTCTTT.

Many counts were recorded for this clonotype. The rearrangement links TRBV7-6 to TRBJ2-3; D is unclear. The germline V gene encodes CDR1 SGHVS and CDR2 FNYEAQ. The germline V and J ends were trimmed by 0 bases and 4 bases, with 8 bases remaining between them. The CDR3 contains 14 residues. The CDR3 sequence is CASSLAGRADTQYF. The CDR3 bases are TGTGCCAGCAGCTTAGCGGGTAGGGCAGATACGCAGTATTTT.

On this clonotype itself: A much larger clone is a single base away; this may be a read error. The V and J genes are TRBV4-1 and TRBJ2-7, with D possibly being TRBD2 (6 bases). Trimming removed 0 bases at V and 3 bases at J, with 12 bases between. The germline gives CDR1 MGHRA, CDR2 YSYEKL. This CDR3 has 15 amino acids. This chain's CDR3 is CASSQERDRNYEQYF. CDR3 nucleotides: TGCGCCAGCAGCCAAGAGCGGGACCGAAACTACGAGCAGTACTTC.

This chain links TRBV27 with TRBJ1-6; D is unresolved. The CDR3 is made up of 12 amino acids. Germline V gene data show CDR1 as MNHEY and CDR2 as SMNVEV (reference sequence). V dropped 3 bases and J dropped 13 bases, with 10 bases sitting between them. The CDR3 bases are TGTGCCAGCAGTTTCAAAGGTGCCCCCCTCCACTTT. Protein product: CASSFKGAPLHF.

This clonotype was counted ten times or more. V is TRBV28 and J is TRBJ2-7; 10 nucleotides line up with TRBD2. Trimming took 4 bases from V and 4 from J; bases not matched to a gene: 10. The CDR3 totals 16 residues. Germline CDR1 MDHEN, CDR2 SYDVKM. CDR3 nucleotide sequence: TGTGCCAGCAGTTCGGTAGCGGGGGGACAACTTTACGAGCAGTACTTC. Translation gives CASSSVAGGQLYEQYF.

This clonotype showed up many times. The chain links TRBV6-5 to TRBJ2-1; D gene ambiguous. Germline loops: CDR1 MNHEY, CDR2 SVGAGI. This CDR3 comprises 15 residues. Trimming removed 3 bases at V and 6 bases at J, with 15 bases between. The chain's CDR3 is CASSYNSGFSNEQFF. DNA for the CDR3: TGTGCCAGCAGTTATAACTCCGGCTTCTCCAATGAGCAGTTCTTC.

V gene TRBV20-1 combines with J gene TRBJ1-6; TRBD1 matches 8 bases. This CDR3 is built from 14 residues. Germline lookup yields CDR1 DFQATT and CDR2 SNEGSKA (reference sequence). Losses at the gene ends were 6 bases for V and 7 bases for J; bases not matched to a gene: 8. CDR3 in amino acids: CSAGTGAANSPLHF. CDR3 nucleotides: TGCAGTGCCGGGACAGGAGCCGCGAATTCACCCCTCCACTTT.

This clonotype was recorded at least ten times. The V call is TRBV3-1, the J call TRBJ2-1, with 7 bases lining up with TRBD2. The trim removed 1 base at V and 7 bases at J, leaving 10 bases unmatched. The CDR3 runs 16 residues. CDR1 LGHDT and CDR2 YNNKEL come from the germline V gene (reference sequence). The CDR3 loop reads CASSQGWGEGRNEQFF. The CDR3 DNA is TGTGCCAGCAGCCAAGGATGGGGGGAGGGCCGTAATGAGCAGTTCTTC.

J is TRBJ1-5 and V is TRBV6-2 or TRBV6-3; no clear D. The V end was cut by 3 bases, the J end by 4 bases, with 10 bases between. The CDR3 has 14 residues. The V gene's germline CDR1 is MNHEY and CDR2 SVGEGT. The CDR3 spells CASSYATTNQPQHF. CDR3 nucleotides: TGTGCCAGCAGTTATGCCACGACGAATCAGCCCCAGCATTTT.

The gene calls are TRBV30 and TRBJ2-1; weak D call: TRBD2 (6 bases). The germline gives CDR1 GTSNPN, CDR2 SVGIG (reference sequence). V lost 8 bases and J 2 bases, leaving 13 bases between the germline ends. This CDR3 has 13 residues. CDR3 residues: CALGGVTYNEQFF. The CDR3 DNA reads as TGTGCCCTAGGCGGGGTTACCTACAATGAGCAGTTCTTC.

V gene TRBV7-2 combines with J gene TRBJ1-5; D not resolved. Trimming shortened V by 0 bases and J by 7 bases, and 10 bases separated the two germline ends. The CDR3 has 14 residues. Germline assignment: CDR1 SGHTA and CDR2 FQGNSA. CDR3 DNA: TGTGCCAGCAGCTTAGCCAGGTCGGGGCAGCCCCAGCATTTT. Its protein product is CASSLARSGQPQHF.

The chain employs TRBV7-9 and TRBJ2-3; TRBD1 or TRBD2 may be the D gene (5 bases each). The CDR3 is 16 residues long. V was trimmed by 6 bases and J by 6 bases, leaving 22 bases between them. In germline, CDR1 is SEHNR, CDR2 FQNEAQ (reference sequence). CDR3 nucleotide sequence: TGTGCCAGCAGTGTTGAGGGGACCATCCCTGGGGATACGCAGTATTTT. Translating gives CASSVEGTIPGDTQYF.

CDR3 sequence reads: CASSAPRYNEQFF. CDR3 nucleotides: TGTGCCAGCAGCGCCCCACGCTACAATGAGCAGTTCTTC. The rearrangement uses TRBV9 and TRBJ2-1, with D uncertain. V was cut by 3 bases and J by 3 bases, with 7 bases left in between. CDR1 SGDLS and CDR2 YYNGEE come from the germline V gene. The CDR3 extends over 13 amino acids. The whole variable domain, remainder taken from reference TRBV9 and TRBJ2-1, is DSGVTQTPKHLITATGQRVTLRCSPRSGDLSVYWYQQSLDQGLQFLIQYYNGEERAKGNILERFSAQQFPDLHSELNLSSLELGDSALYFCASSAPRYNEQFFGPGTRLTVL.

DNA for the CDR3: TGTGCCAGCAGCCGGGACCTGGGGGGGGTGGAGACCCAGTACTTC. It specifies CASSRDLGGVETQYF. This chain connects TRBV5-4 to TRBJ2-5; 7 nucleotides agree with TRBD2. The CDR3 is made up of 15 amino acids. Trimming took 4 bases from V and 5 from J; bases not matched to a gene: 11. Germline CDR1 reads SGHNT; CDR2 reads YYREEE (reference sequence).

The V call is TRBV7-9, the J call TRBJ2-5; TRBD2 aligns across 13 bases. Germline V gives CDR1 SEHNR, CDR2 FQNEAQ (reference sequence). The V segment lost 5 bases and the J segment 1 base; nucleotides outside the gene matches: 4. This CDR3 is built from 16 residues. CDR3 DNA sequence: TGTGCCAGCAGCCCAGGACTAGCGGGGGCCCAAGAGACCCAGTACTTC. Protein: CASSPGLAGAQETQYF.